The 13 T cell receptor beta chains presented below share a single source sample, sequenced in a study of blood T cell repertoires in COVID-19. Some clones are missing from TCRdb's copy, which holds only in-frame ones; the method was immunoSEQ multiplex PCR. The sample contains approximately 150,000 clones, around four fifths of which appear only once. The specimen sequenced was peripheral blood. The receptors were gathered from a man in his sixties or seventies with acute or convalescent COVID-19.

V is TRBV7-2 and J is TRBJ1-5; no clear D. The germline gives CDR1 SGHTA, CDR2 FQGNSA. The length of the CDR3 is 16 residues. The V and J ends lost 0 bases and 7 bases respectively, with 16 bases between them. Here the CDR3 DNA reads TGTGCCAGCAGCTTAGCAGAAGAGGGCAGTGAACAGCCCCAGCATTTT. Protein: CASSLAEEGSEQPQHF.

This chain connects TRBV5-1 to TRBJ1-1; 9 bases agree with TRBD1. Germline V CDR1 and CDR2: SGHRS, YFSETQ. This CDR3 contains 13 residues. The V gene end was trimmed by 4 bases and the J gene end by 6 bases; junction bases not matched to a gene: 4. Here the CDR3 reads CASSGRTGAEAFF. The CDR3 DNA sequence: TGCGCCAGCAGCGGGCGGACAGGGGCTGAAGCTTTCTTT.

This clone was counted once. The chain is built from TRBV29-1 and TRBJ2-6; TRBD1 agrees at 7 bases. Trimming cost V 6 bases and J 2 bases; bases outside gene matches: 1. The CDR3 is 13 residues long. Germline V CDR1 and CDR2: SQVTM, ANQGSEA. CDR3 bases: TGCAGCGTACAGGGGACTGGGGCCAACGTCCTGACTTTC. Its translation is CSVQGTGANVLTF.

V usage is TRBV19 and J usage is TRBJ1-4, with unresolved D. Germline CDR1 is LNHDA and CDR2 is SQIVND (reference sequence). CDR3 length: 12 residues. Trimming removed 5 bases from V and 4 bases from J, with 5 bases in between. The CDR3 region has the DNA TGTGCCAGTAGTTCGGTTAATGAAAAACTGTTTTTT. Translating it yields CASSSVNEKLFF.

The chain carries TRBV7-9 and TRBJ2-7; 12 positions match TRBD2. The CDR3 has 16 amino acids. Per the germline V gene, CDR1 is SEHNR and CDR2 is FQNEAQ (reference sequence). V dropped 5 bases and J dropped 2; count of bases not matched to a gene: 7. CDR3 loop: CASSPRTSGDAYEQYF. CDR3 DNA: TGTGCCAGCAGCCCCCGGACTAGCGGGGATGCCTACGAGCAGTACTTC.

The V gene is TRBV30, the J gene TRBJ1-6, with 7 bases fitting TRBD1. Germline V CDR1 and CDR2: GTSNPN, SVGIG (reference sequence). V gave up 3 bases and J gave up 7 bases; unmatched junction bases: 9. The CDR3 covers 15 residues. The CDR3 loop is CAWSVRDRENSPLHF. CDR3 DNA sequence: TGTGCCTGGAGCGTCCGAGACAGGGAAAATTCACCCCTCCACTTT.

This clone occurred once. V and J are TRBV2 and TRBJ1-1; no definite D call. Germline V gives CDR1 SNHLY, CDR2 FYNNEI. V lost 7 bases, J lost 4 bases, and 13 bases lay in between. The CDR3 length is 13 residues. This chain's CDR3 is CASTRTEGTEAFF. In DNA form, the CDR3 reads TGTGCCAGCACCCGCACGGAGGGCACTGAAGCTTTCTTT.

The sample holds a few counts of this clone. The V and J genes are TRBV7-9 and TRBJ2-2; D is ambiguous. Germline V CDR1 and CDR2: SEHNR, FQNEAQ (reference sequence). The CDR3 runs 14 residues. The ends were cut back, 5 bases at V and 0 bases at J, with 7 bases in the middle. DNA of the CDR3: TGTGCCAGCAGCGCAGGCACGAACACCGGGGAGCTGTTTTTT. It encodes CASSAGTNTGELFF.

This clone was counted once. V and J are TRBV6-5 and TRBJ1-2; 8 positions match TRBD1. The CDR3 has 13 residues. From germline, CDR1 is MNHEY and CDR2 SVGAGI. V was pared by 7 bases and J by 4 bases, with 5 bases of the junction left unmatched. The CDR3 DNA reads TGTGCCAGCAAACCGGGACAGGCCTATGGCTACACCTTC. This sequence encodes CASKPGQAYGYTF.

The table lists this clone with a few counts. This sequence joins TRBV6-5 and TRBJ1-1; D gene uncertain. Trimming removed 4 bases at V and 1 base at J, with 10 bases between. Germline V lookup: CDR1 MNHEY, CDR2 SVGAGI. CDR3 length: 14 residues. This chain's CDR3 is CASSSANKNTEAFF. CDR3 in DNA: TGTGCCAGCAGTTCCGCAAACAAGAACACTGAAGCTTTCTTT.

This chain connects TRBV18 to TRBJ1-1, with D perhaps matching TRBD1 (6 bases). The germline V gene has CDR1 KGHSH and CDR2 LQKENI. Trimming shortened V by 5 bases and J by 2 bases, and 9 bases separated the two germline ends. This CDR3 comprises 13 residues. CDR3 protein: CASSLDSNTEAFF. Here the CDR3 DNA reads TGTGCCAGCTCATTGGACAGTAACACTGAAGCTTTCTTT.

CDR3 in DNA: TGTGCCAGCAGCTTAGCGTGGTGGCAGCGAGAGACCCAGTACTTC. Translating it yields CASSLAWWQRETQYF. The rearrangement links TRBV7-2 to TRBJ2-5; D gene uncertain. The V and J ends lost 0 bases and 4 bases respectively, with 12 bases between them. Germline CDR1 and CDR2: SGHTA and FQGNSA. This CDR3 has 15 amino acids.

This clone has only a few counts. The chain couples TRBV2 to TRBJ2-1; D perhaps matches TRBD2 (5 bases). The V end was cut by 7 bases, the J end by 0 bases, with 16 bases between. Looked up from germline, CDR1 is SNHLY and CDR2 is FYNNEI. The CDR3 spans 16 residues. As DNA, the CDR3 is TGTGCCAGCATGGGTTTGTCGGGGAGCTCCTACAATGAGCAGTTCTTC. Its protein product is CASMGLSGSSYNEQFF.